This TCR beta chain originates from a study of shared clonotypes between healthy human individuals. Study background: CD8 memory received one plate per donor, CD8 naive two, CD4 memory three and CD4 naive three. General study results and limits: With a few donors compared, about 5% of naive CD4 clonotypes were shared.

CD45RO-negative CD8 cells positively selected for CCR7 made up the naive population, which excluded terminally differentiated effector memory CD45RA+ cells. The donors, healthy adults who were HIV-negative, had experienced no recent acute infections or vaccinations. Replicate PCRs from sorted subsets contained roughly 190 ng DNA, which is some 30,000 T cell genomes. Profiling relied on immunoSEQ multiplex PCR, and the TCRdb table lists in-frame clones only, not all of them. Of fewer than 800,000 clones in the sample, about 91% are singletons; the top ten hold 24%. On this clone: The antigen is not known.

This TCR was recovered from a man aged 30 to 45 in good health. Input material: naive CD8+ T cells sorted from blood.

The CDR3 DNA sequence: TGTGCCAGCAGTACCTACGGGACAACTGAAGCTTTCTTT. Translated, it gives CASSTYGTTEAFF. The rearrangement uses TRBV27 and TRBJ1-1, with D maybe TRBD1 (6 bases). The germline CDR1 and CDR2 sequences are MNHEY and SMNVEV (reference sequence). Trimming stripped 5 bases from V and 5 bases from J, with 12 bases between. This CDR3 region has 13 residues.